The following is a T cell receptor beta chain sequence with its context. What it recognizes is unknown. The genes and germline here are from mouse. Read coverage stops 1 residue before the CDR3 terminus; the germline J gene supplies the remainder. The CDR3 loop spans 11 amino acids. CDR1 and CDR2 from the germline V gene are KGHPV and FQNQEV (reference sequence). Trimming took 6 bases from V and 0 from J, leaving 3 bases between them. The sample comes from a study of tissue T cells after allogeneic stem cell transplantation. Study-level results: Tissue-detected TCR repertoire was only partly captured by blood and spleen T cells.

Regarding time point: mouse harvest day 7 after allogeneic transplant. Tail vein injection delivered 10^7 T-cell-depleted bone marrow cells and 10^6 splenic CD5+ T cells. TCRdb's table, derived via immunoSEQ multiplex PCR, lists solely in-frame clones and lacks some. This sample carries about 10,000 clones, 30% to 40% of them seen once, and the ten largest clones take 1.5% to 2%. Sequenced material: skin. V usage is TRBV26 and J usage is TRBJ2-7; the D is unclear. This TCR derives from a female BALB/c mouse given C57BL/6 T cells with graft-versus-host disease after an allogeneic hematopoietic cell transplant. The CDR3 bases that were read are TGTGCCAGCAGCCTCTCCTATGAACAGTAC. It codes for CASSLSYEQY. The whole CDR3 sequence is CASSLSYEQYF.